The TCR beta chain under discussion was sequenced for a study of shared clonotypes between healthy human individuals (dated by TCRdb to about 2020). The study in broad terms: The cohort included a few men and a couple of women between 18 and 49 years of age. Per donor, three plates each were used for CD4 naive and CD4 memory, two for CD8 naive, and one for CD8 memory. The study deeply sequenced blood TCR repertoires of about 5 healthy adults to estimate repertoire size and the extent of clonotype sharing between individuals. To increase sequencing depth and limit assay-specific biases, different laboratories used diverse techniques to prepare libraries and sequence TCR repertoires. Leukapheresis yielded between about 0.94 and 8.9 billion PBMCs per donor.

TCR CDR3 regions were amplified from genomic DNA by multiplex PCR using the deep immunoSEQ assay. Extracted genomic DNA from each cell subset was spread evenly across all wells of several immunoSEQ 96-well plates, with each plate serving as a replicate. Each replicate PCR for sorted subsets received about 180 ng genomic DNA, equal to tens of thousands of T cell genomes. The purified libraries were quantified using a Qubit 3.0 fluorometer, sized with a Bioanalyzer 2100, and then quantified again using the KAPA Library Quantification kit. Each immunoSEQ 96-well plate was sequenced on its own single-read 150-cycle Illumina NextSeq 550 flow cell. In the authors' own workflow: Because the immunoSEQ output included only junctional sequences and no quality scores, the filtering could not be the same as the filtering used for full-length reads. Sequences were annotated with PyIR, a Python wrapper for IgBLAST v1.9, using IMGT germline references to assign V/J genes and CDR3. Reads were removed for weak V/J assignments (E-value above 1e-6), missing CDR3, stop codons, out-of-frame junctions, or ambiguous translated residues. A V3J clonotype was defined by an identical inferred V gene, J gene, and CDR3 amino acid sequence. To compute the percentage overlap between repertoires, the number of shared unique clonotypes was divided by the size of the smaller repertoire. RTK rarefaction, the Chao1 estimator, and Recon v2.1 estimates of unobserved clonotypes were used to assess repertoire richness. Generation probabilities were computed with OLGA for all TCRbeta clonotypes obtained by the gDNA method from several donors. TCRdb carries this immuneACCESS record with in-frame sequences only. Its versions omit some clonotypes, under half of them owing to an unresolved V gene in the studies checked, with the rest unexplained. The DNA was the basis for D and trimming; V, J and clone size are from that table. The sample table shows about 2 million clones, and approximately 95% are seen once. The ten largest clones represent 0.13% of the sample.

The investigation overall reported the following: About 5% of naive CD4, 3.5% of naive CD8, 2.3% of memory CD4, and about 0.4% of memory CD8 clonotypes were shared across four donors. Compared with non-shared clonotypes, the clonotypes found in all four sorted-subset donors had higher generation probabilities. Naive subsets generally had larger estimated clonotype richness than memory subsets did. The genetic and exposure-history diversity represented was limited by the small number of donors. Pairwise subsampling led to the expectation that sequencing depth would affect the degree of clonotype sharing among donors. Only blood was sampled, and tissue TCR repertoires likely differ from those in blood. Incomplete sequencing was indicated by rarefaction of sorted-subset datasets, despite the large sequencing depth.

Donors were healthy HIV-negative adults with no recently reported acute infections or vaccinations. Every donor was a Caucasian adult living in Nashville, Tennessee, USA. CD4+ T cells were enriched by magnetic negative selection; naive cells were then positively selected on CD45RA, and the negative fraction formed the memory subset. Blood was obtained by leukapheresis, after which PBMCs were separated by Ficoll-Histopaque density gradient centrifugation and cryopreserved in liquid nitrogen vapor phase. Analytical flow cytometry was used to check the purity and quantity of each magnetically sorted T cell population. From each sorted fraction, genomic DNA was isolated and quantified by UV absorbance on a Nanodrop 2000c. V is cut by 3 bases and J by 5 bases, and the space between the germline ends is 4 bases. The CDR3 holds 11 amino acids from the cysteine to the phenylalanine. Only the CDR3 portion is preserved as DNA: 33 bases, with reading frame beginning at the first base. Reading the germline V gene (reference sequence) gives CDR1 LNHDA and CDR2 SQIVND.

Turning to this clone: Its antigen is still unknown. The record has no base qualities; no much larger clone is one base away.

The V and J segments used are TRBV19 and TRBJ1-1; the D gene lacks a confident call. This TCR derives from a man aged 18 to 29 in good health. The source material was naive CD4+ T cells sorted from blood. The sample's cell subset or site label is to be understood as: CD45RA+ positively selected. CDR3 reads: CASSMRTEAFF. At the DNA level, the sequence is TGTGCCAGTAGTATGAGGACTGAAGCTTTCTTT.